These 6 T cell receptor beta chains originate from one sample sequenced in a study of TIL therapy for anti-PD-1-resistant metastatic lung cancer. Sequencing used immunoSEQ v3. The assay was immunoSEQ multiplex PCR, and TCRdb's table has in-frame clones only and misses some. Of roughly 10,000 clones listed, around three fifths are singletons. This sample's time point: pre-treatment sample, taken before nivolumab and TIL therapy. Tumor tissue came from excised metastases, mostly pleural nodules or supraclavicular lymph nodes. The source material was tumor tissue, sampled at baseline. The receptors were sampled from a person aged 25 to 80 with non-small cell lung cancer.

There are a few counts of this clone. The chain uses TRBV6-6 and TRBJ2-2; D uncertain. The CDR3 runs to 15 residues. V dropped 6 bases and J dropped 0 bases, with 11 bases sitting between them. Germline V gene sequence: CDR1 MNHNY, CDR2 SVGAGI (reference sequence). The chain's CDR3 is CASSDGLTNTGELFF. CDR3 nucleotide sequence: TGTGCCAGCAGCGACGGCCTTACGAACACCGGGGAGCTGTTTTTT.

V gene TRBV5-5 combines with J gene TRBJ2-5, with no clear D. CDR1 and CDR2 (germline): SGHKS, YYEKEE (reference sequence). The CDR3 has 14 residues. V was clipped by 0 bases and J by 5 bases, with 11 bases between them. In DNA, the CDR3 is TGTGCCAGCAGCTTGGACGAGCGTCGGGAGACCCAGTACTTC. It specifies CASSLDERRETQYF.

About this clone itself: The same CDR3 is also encoded by other DNA sequences in this sample. The genes are TRBV6-6 and TRBJ1-5, with D possibly matching TRBD1 (6 bases). Trimming stripped 2 bases from V and 5 bases from J, with 10 bases between. CDR3 length: 14 residues. Germline loops: CDR1 MNHNY, CDR2 SVGAGI (reference sequence). The CDR3 sequence is CASSYQGFDQPQHF. In nucleotides, the CDR3 is TGTGCCAGCAGTTACCAGGGGTTTGATCAGCCCCAGCATTTT.

CDR3 in DNA: TGTGCCAGCAGCTACGGGATGCTGTCCTACGAGCAGTACTTC. Amino acid sequence: CASSYGMLSYEQYF. The chain uses TRBV7-8 and TRBJ2-7; maybe TRBD2 (5 bases). Trimming took 4 bases from V and 1 from J, leaving 11 bases between them. CDR1 is SGHVS and CDR2 is FQNEAQ in the germline V gene. The CDR3 sequence is 14 residues long.

This chain connects TRBV27 to TRBJ2-1, with D tentatively TRBD1 (5 bases). The CDR3 runs to 13 residues. Trimming took 0 bases from V and 10 from J, leaving 10 bases between them. Germline values: CDR1 MNHEY, CDR2 SMNVEV (reference sequence). The CDR3 coding sequence is TGTGCCAGCAGTTTATCTAGGGCAGGGGAGCAGTTCTTC. Protein: CASSLSRAGEQFF.

The rearrangement links TRBV5-6 to TRBJ2-4; D is unresolved. V was trimmed by 0 bases and J by 6 bases, leaving 7 bases between them. Germline assignment: CDR1 SGHDT and CDR2 YYEEEE. The CDR3 has 13 residues. CDR3 in DNA: TGTGCCAGCAGCTTGGCAGAGCTAAACATTCAGTACTTC. Amino acid sequence: CASSLAELNIQYF.